Ten or more counts support the clone carrying this T cell receptor beta chain. The data are from a study of blood T cells in healthy people across ages. Primed by a sample-barcoded 5' primer and a J-beta primer mix, a second PCR proceeded for 7 to 11 cycles. One entry per CDR3 protein results from TCRdb running MiXCR on the 5' RACE reads. The sample has approximately 940,000 distinct CDR3 sequences, roughly 50% seen once; the top ten hold about an eighth. Looked up from germline, CDR1 is SGHKS and CDR2 is YYEKEE (reference sequence). Between the trimmed V and J ends, which lost 2 bases and 3 bases, there was a span of 15 bases. The CDR3 runs 15 residues.

This chain joins TRBV5-5 and TRBJ2-7; D not resolved. The sequence came from a man between 25 and 39 years old in good health. Sequencing was carried out using blood. Here the CDR3 reads CASSLTADAHYEQYF. CDR3 coding DNA: TGTGCCAGCAGCTTAACCGCCGATGCGCACTACGAGCAGTACTTC.